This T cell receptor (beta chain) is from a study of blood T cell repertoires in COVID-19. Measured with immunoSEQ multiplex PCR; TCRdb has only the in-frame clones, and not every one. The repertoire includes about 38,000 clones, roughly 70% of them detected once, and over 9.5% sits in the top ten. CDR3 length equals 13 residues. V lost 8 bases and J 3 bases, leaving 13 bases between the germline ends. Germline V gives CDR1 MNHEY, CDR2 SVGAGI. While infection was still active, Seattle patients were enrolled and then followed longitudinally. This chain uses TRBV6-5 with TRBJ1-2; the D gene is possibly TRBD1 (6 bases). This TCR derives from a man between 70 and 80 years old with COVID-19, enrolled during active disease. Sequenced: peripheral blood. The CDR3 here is CASQTGTYYGYTF. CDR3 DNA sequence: TGTGCCAGCCAAACTGGGACATACTATGGCTACACCTTC.